This passage covers 23 T cell receptor beta chains from one sample sequenced in a study of blood T cell repertoires in COVID-19. Assay used: immunoSEQ multiplex PCR; TCRdb lists only in-frame clones, some missing. The sample holds approximately 320,000 clones, approximately 86% seen once. The sample consisted of PBMCs or T cells enriched from blood (not recorded which). These receptors were obtained from a woman in her late teens or twenties who had recovered from COVID-19.

This chain connects TRBV4-1 to TRBJ2-4; TRBD1 aligns across 10 bases. With 1 base clipped from V and 0 bases from J, the junction kept 3 bases outside the gene matches. Germline CDR1 and CDR2: MGHRA and YSYEKL. The CDR3 covers 17 residues. CDR3: CASSQVGQGKAKNIQYF. DNA of the CDR3: TGCGCCAGCAGCCAAGTGGGACAGGGGAAAGCCAAAAACATTCAGTACTTC.

The chain is built from TRBV7-2 and TRBJ1-1; 9 nucleotides agree with TRBD1. The germline V gene has CDR1 SGHTA and CDR2 FQGNSA. The CDR3 consists of 15 residues. Unmatched junction bases numbered 7, after V lost 2 bases and J lost 6 bases. The CDR3 region has the DNA TGTGCCAGCAGCTTATTTGAGACAGGGGGATCTGAAGCTTTCTTT. Protein sequence: CASSLFETGGSEAFF.

This chain links TRBV5-4 with TRBJ1-1; D perhaps matches TRBD1 (6 bases). CDR1 is SGHNT, CDR2 YYREEE, per germline (reference sequence). This CDR3 has 15 amino acids. The germline V and J ends were trimmed by 1 base and 3 bases, with 13 bases remaining between them. The CDR3 protein is CASSLTGSLYTEAFF. DNA of the CDR3: TGTGCCAGCAGCTTGACAGGGTCCTTGTACACTGAAGCTTTCTTT.

This clone has a handful of counts. The chain uses TRBV7-8 and TRBJ1-5; D call uncertain. Looked up from germline, CDR1 is SGHVS and CDR2 is FQNEAQ. V lost 2 bases to trimming and J lost 1 base, with 9 bases between them. The CDR3 is 15 amino acids. The CDR3: CASSLSVRSNQPQHF. The CDR3, as DNA: TGTGCCAGCAGCTTAAGTGTTAGAAGCAATCAGCCCCAGCATTTT. Full variable domain (missing parts from reference TRBV7-8 and TRBJ1-5): GAGVSQSPRYKVAKRGQDVALRCDPISGHVSLFWYQQALGQGPEFLTYFQNEAQLDKSGLPSDRFFAERPEGSVSTLKIQRTQQEDSAVYLCASSLSVRSNQPQHFGDGTRLSIL.

The rearrangement uses TRBV27 and TRBJ1-5; D remains unclear. The CDR3 consists of 13 residues. With 3 bases removed from V and 7 bases from J, the gap between germline ends came to 10 bases. From germline, CDR1 is MNHEY and CDR2 SMNVEV (reference sequence). The chain's CDR3 is CASSFDARQPQHF. The CDR3 DNA sequence: TGTGCCAGCAGTTTCGATGCCAGACAGCCCCAGCATTTT.

The V call is TRBV6-2 or TRBV6-3, the J call TRBJ2-2; TRBD1 matches at 9 bases. CDR3 length: 15 residues. Per germline, CDR1 MNHEY and CDR2 SVGEGT. Trimming took 5 bases from V and 4 from J; bases not matched to a gene: 5. The CDR3 reads CASSDRDRVTGELFF. The CDR3 DNA sequence: TGTGCCAGCAGTGACCGGGACAGGGTCACCGGGGAGCTGTTTTTT.

V gene TRBV5-1 combines with J gene TRBJ1-6, with unresolved D. In germline, CDR1 is SGHRS, CDR2 YFSETQ. Trimming shortened V by 0 bases and J by 8 bases, and 9 bases separated the two germline ends. The CDR3 contains 14 residues. DNA for the CDR3: TGCGCCAGCAGCTTGGGCGGAGGTTATTCACCCCTCCACTTT. Translated: CASSLGGGYSPLHF. The entire variable domain, with the rest obtained from reference TRBV5-1 and TRBJ1-6, is as follows: KAGVTQTPRYLIKTRGQQVTLSCSPISGHRSVSWYQQTPGQGLQFLFEYFSETQRNKGNFPGRFSGRQFSNSRSEMNVSTLELGDSALYLCASSLGGGYSPLHFGNGTRLTVT.

The chain couples TRBV11-3 to TRBJ2-1, with D perhaps matching TRBD2 (6 bases). From germline, CDR1 is SGHNT and CDR2 YENEEA. Trimming removed 3 bases from V and 6 bases from J, with 9 bases in between. CDR3 length: 13 amino acids. The CDR3 DNA follows: TGTGCCAGCAGCTTTTCGGGGGTCAATGAGCAGTTCTTC. Its protein product is CASSFSGVNEQFF.

The rearrangement uses TRBV7-3 and TRBJ1-3, with 8 nucleotides matching TRBD1. Germline assignment: CDR1 SGHTA and CDR2 FQGTGA. The trim removed 5 bases at V and 4 bases at J, leaving 7 bases unmatched. CDR3 length: 15 residues. The CDR3 region is CASSAQGGAGNTIYF. CDR3 coding DNA: TGTGCCAGCAGCGCACAGGGGGGAGCGGGAAACACCATATATTTT.

The chain couples TRBV7-6 to TRBJ1-4; 8 positions agree with TRBD1. The CDR3 has 15 amino acids. Germline CDR1 reads SGHVS; CDR2 reads FNYEAQ. Germline trimming cut 5 bases from V and 5 bases from J; bases unmatched to any gene: 7. CDR3 DNA sequence: TGTGCCAGCAGCGCCAGACAGGGGCTCAATGAAAAACTGTTTTTT. Protein: CASSARQGLNEKLFF.

The gene calls are TRBV6-2 or TRBV6-3 and TRBJ1-2, with D maybe TRBD1 (5 bases). From germline, CDR1 is MNHEY and CDR2 SVGEGT. CDR3 size: 16 residues. The V end was cut by 5 bases, the J end by 3 bases, with 19 bases between. CDR3 residues: CASSASGGVGHYGYTF. CDR3 in DNA: TGTGCCAGCAGTGCCTCGGGGGGAGTGGGACACTATGGCTACACCTTC.

This chain joins TRBV28 and TRBJ1-5, with a tentative D call TRBD1 (5 bases). Trimming shortened V by 3 bases and J by 5 bases, and 17 bases separated the two germline ends. Per germline, CDR1 MDHEN and CDR2 SYDVKM. The CDR3 runs to 16 residues. Written as DNA, the CDR3 is TGTGCCAGCAGTTTTTTAGCCCGGGGGGGATATCAGCCCCAGCATTTT. The encoded protein is CASSFLARGGYQPQHF.

The rearrangement uses TRBV7-9 and TRBJ2-2, with 9 bases identical to TRBD1. The germline gives CDR1 SEHNR, CDR2 FQNEAQ (reference sequence). J gave up 5 bases and V 2 bases, and 3 bases lay outside the gene matches. This CDR3 is 15 amino acids long. The CDR3 DNA is TGTGCCAGCAGCTTACGCGGGACAGGGACCGGGGAGCTGTTTTTT. It is translated as CASSLRGTGTGELFF.

This chain links TRBV19 with TRBJ2-2, with a possible D match to TRBD1 (5 bases). CDR3 length: 13 residues. Trimming removed 3 bases from V and 8 bases from J, with 10 bases in between. Germline CDR1 and CDR2: LNHDA and SQIVND (reference sequence). CDR3 nucleotide sequence: TGTGCCAGTAGTATTCAGGGTTTTGGGGAGCTGTTTTTT. Translation gives CASSIQGFGELFF. Full variable domain (rest looked up from reference TRBV19 and TRBJ2-2): DGGITQSPKYLFRKEGQNVTLSCEQNLNHDAMYWYRQDPGQGLRLIYYSQIVNDFQKGDIAEGYSVSREKKESFPLTVTSAQKNPTAFYLCASSIQGFGELFFGEGSRLTVL.

V usage is TRBV15 and J usage is TRBJ2-7; D gene unclear. Trimming left V 9 bases short and J 0 bases short, with 12 bases between. Looked up from germline, CDR1 is LNHNV and CDR2 is YYDKDF (reference sequence). This CDR3 spans 13 amino acids. The CDR3 sequence is CATRSPNSYEQYF. CDR3 in DNA: TGTGCCACTAGAAGTCCCAACTCCTACGAGCAGTACTTC.

DNA of the CDR3: TGTGCCAGCAGCTCCCCTAGATACGAGCAGTACTTC. Translated, it gives CASSSPRYEQYF. The chain carries TRBV5-8 and TRBJ2-7; D uncertain. The V gene's germline CDR1 is SGHTS and CDR2 YDEGEE. CDR3 length: 12 residues. V was cut by 3 bases and J by 4 bases, with 8 bases left in between. The full variable domain, in which reference TRBV5-8 and TRBJ2-7 provide the parts outside the CDR3, is EAGVTQSPTHLIKTRGQQATLRCSPISGHTSVYWYQQALGLGLQFLLWYDEGEERNRGNFPPRFSGRQFPNYSSELNVNALELEDSALYLCASSSPRYEQYFGPGTRLTVT.

This sequence joins TRBV7-2 and TRBJ2-3; D possibly corresponds to TRBD2 (6 bases). Germline CDR1 is SGHTA and CDR2 is FQGNSA. Trimming left V 1 base short and J 0 bases short, with 8 bases between. The CDR3 spans 15 residues. CDR3 nucleotides: TGTGCCAGCAGCTTAGACGGGAGTAGCACAGATACGCAGTATTTT. Its translation is CASSLDGSSTDTQYF.

This clone was observed once. The J gene is TRBJ1-4, the V gene TRBV5-8, with 12 positions matching TRBD1. Germline CDR1 reads SGHTS; CDR2 reads YDEGEE. The CDR3 length is 18 residues. Trimming cost V 4 bases and J 1 base; bases outside gene matches: 8. CDR3 coding DNA: TGTGCCAGCAGCGAAGGGACAGGGGGCCCGTTAACTAATGAAAAACTGTTTTTT. Its translation: CASSEGTGGPLTNEKLFF.

V usage is TRBV27 and J usage is TRBJ1-5, with D unclear. V lost 1 base, J lost 10 bases, and 14 bases lay in between. The germline V gene has CDR1 MNHEY and CDR2 SMNVEV (reference sequence). The CDR3 totals 14 residues. The CDR3 sequence is CASSLFDRQGPQHF. The CDR3 region has the DNA TGTGCCAGCAGTTTATTCGACCGACAAGGACCCCAGCATTTT.

The V and J genes are TRBV7-9 and TRBJ1-3, with 8 bases aligning to TRBD1. The CDR3 loop spans 15 amino acids. Germline trimming cut 3 bases from V and 3 bases from J; bases unmatched to any gene: 4. Germline V CDR1 and CDR2: SEHNR, FQNEAQ (reference sequence). The CDR3 spells CASSFAGGRGNTIYF. CDR3 bases: TGTGCCAGCAGCTTCGCAGGGGGCCGTGGAAACACCATATATTTT. The whole variable domain, remainder taken from reference TRBV7-9 and TRBJ1-3, is DTGVSQNPRHKITKRGQNVTFRCDPISEHNRLYWYRQTLGQGPEFLTYFQNEAQLEKSRLLSDRFSAERPKGSFSTLEIQRTEQGDSAMYLCASSFAGGRGNTIYFGEGSWLTVV.

The rearrangement joins TRBV28 to TRBJ2-7; 9 bases match TRBD1. The V and J ends lost 6 bases and 0 bases, in that order; junction bases with no gene match: 3. The CDR3 is 14 amino acids. From germline, CDR1 is MDHEN and CDR2 SYDVKM. The CDR3 protein is CASRGQGSSYEQYF. The DNA for the CDR3 is TGTGCCAGCAGAGGACAGGGGAGCTCCTACGAGCAGTACTTC.

V usage is TRBV20-1 and J usage is TRBJ1-5; 7 nucleotides line up with TRBD1. The germline V gene encodes CDR1 DFQATT and CDR2 SNEGSKA (reference sequence). The CDR3 is 18 amino acids. V shed 3 bases and J 0 bases; nucleotides not matched to a gene: 14. The CDR3 loop is CSASSDREDADSNQPQHF. The DNA for the CDR3 is TGCAGTGCTAGTTCCGACAGGGAGGATGCGGATAGCAATCAGCCCCAGCATTTT.

The chain recombines TRBV5-1 with TRBJ2-7; D not resolved. V was shortened by 7 bases and J by 0 bases, with 11 bases between the two germline ends. CDR3 length equals 13 residues. Germline loops: CDR1 SGHRS, CDR2 YFSETQ. Here the CDR3 DNA reads TGCGCCAGCGCGCGGCCCAGCTCCTACGAGCAGTACTTC. Translated, it gives CASARPSSYEQYF.